This TCR beta chain was observed in a study of cytomegalovirus exposure and HLA in healthy donors. Across the whole study: Inside one of the first data releases sat around 86 million unique TCRs taken from HLA-typed donors. Study-wide results and caveats: Versus the approximately 700-donor mean, an Asian-associated ancestry cluster reportedly showed fewer N-insertions in a later analysis. In a later analysis, DRB1 alleles had the most associated TCRs; HLA-C alleles the fewest. The study put 150 or so TCR beta chains on its list as cytomegalovirus-associated.

The PCR used 60 Vbeta and 13 Jbeta primers. Sequencing used immunoSEQ multiplex PCR; TCRdb keeps in-frame clones, though not all of them. The table has some 120,000 clones, around 75% seen once. V was clipped by 6 bases and J by 4 bases, with 18 bases between them. Germline assignment: CDR1 LNHDA and CDR2 SQIVND (reference sequence). The CDR3 extends over 15 amino acids. This clone was seen once. Its specificity is unknown. The V and J genes are TRBV19 and TRBJ1-2, with D possibly TRBD1 on 5 matching bases. The clonotype comes from a woman aged 50 to 60 in good health and CMV-seropositive. Source material: PBMCs. The CDR3 loop reads CASSHHPGVGYGYTF. In DNA form, the CDR3 reads TGTGCCAGTAGCCACCATCCGGGGGTTGGCTATGGCTACACCTTC.